This T cell receptor beta chain was recovered during a study of T cell responses to AZD1222 COVID-19 vaccine. TCRdb's copy holds only in-frame clones and misses some; the assay was immunoSEQ multiplex PCR. Altogether over 70,000 clones are present, over 60% being singletons, with the ten largest covering 25% to 30%. Concerning this clone: Its antigen is still unknown.

The CDR3 totals 13 residues. Trimming shortened V by 3 bases and J by 6 bases, and 11 bases separated the two germline ends. Germline CDR1 reads SEHNR; CDR2 reads FQNEAQ (reference sequence). General study findings and limits: It was only a handful of AZD1222 recipients who were seropositive at baseline.

The specimen was peripheral blood, collected 28 days after the second dose of the MenACWY control vaccine. The chain carries TRBV7-9 and TRBJ1-2; no clear D gene. The clonotype comes from an adult who received the MenACWY meningococcal vaccine as a control. CDR3 sequence reads: CASSLINRDGYTF. The CDR3 region has the DNA TGTGCCAGCAGCTTGATTAACAGAGATGGCTACACCTTC. Together with reference TRBV7-9 and TRBJ1-2, the CDR3 gives the full variable domain: DTGVSQNPRHKITKRGQNVTFRCDPISEHNRLYWYRQTLGQGPEFLTYFQNEAQLEKSRLLSDRFSAERPKGSFSTLEIQRTEQGDSAMYLCASSLINRDGYTFGSGTRLTVV.